One and the same sample provided the 27 T cell receptor beta chains below, sequenced in a study of regulatory T cells in long-lasting Graves disease. To make TCR beta libraries, researchers used iRepertoire HTBI primers and Arm-PCR of CDR3 regions. Using its own MiXCR run on the multiplex PCR reads, TCRdb lists one record per CDR3 protein. Here the sample spans roughly 380,000 distinct CDR3 sequences, around 17% being singletons. Documented time point: newly diagnosed GD, antithyroid drugs for less than 3 months. Researchers made the TCR library from RNA that was extracted from PBMCs. The same data also contributed to another study, on T cells in Graves' hyperthyroidism and ophthalmopathy.

This sample comprised peripheral blood mononuclear cells (PBMCs), obtained at new diagnosis, from a patient treated with antithyroid drugs. Receptor source: a man between 40 and 49 years old with Graves disease.

The V gene is TRBV9, the J gene TRBJ1-6; weak D call: TRBD1 (5 bases). Germline V gene data show CDR1 as SGDLS and CDR2 as YYNGEE. V gave up 4 bases and J gave up 6 bases, with 11 bases separating them. The CDR3 contains 14 residues. The CDR3 nucleotides read TGTGCCAGCAGCACCACGACAGCTAATTCACCCCTCCACTTT. Amino acids: CASSTTTANSPLHF.

CDR3 nucleotides: TGTGCCAGCATCAGGGGGGGGGGCCTCAACGAGCAGTACTTC. Amino acids: CASIRGGGLNEQYF. The chain couples TRBV28 to TRBJ2-7; tentatively, D is TRBD1 or TRBD2 (7 bases each). This CDR3 contains 14 residues. The germline V gene has CDR1 MDHEN and CDR2 SYDVKM. The V end lost 7 bases, the J end lost 5 bases, and 18 bases lay between the germline ends.

The chain employs TRBV28 and TRBJ2-7, with 8 bases matching TRBD1. The CDR3 spans 14 residues. V gave up 8 bases and J gave up 5 bases; unmatched junction bases: 11. The V gene's germline CDR1 is MDHEN and CDR2 SYDVKM. CDR3 protein: CASGQTGGLNEQYF. CDR3 coding DNA: TGTGCCAGCGGACAAACAGGGGGATTAAACGAGCAGTACTTC.

V usage is TRBV6-1 and J usage is TRBJ1-1; D might be TRBD1 (6 bases). V lost 5 bases to trimming and J lost 4 bases, with 14 bases between them. The CDR3 sequence is 14 residues long. Germline CDR1 and CDR2: MNHNS and SASEGT. The CDR3 here is CASSIDRPSTEAFF. CDR3 bases: TGTGCCAGCAGTATCGACAGGCCGAGCACTGAAGCTTTCTTT.

V and J are TRBV2 and TRBJ1-1; a weak D match, TRBD1 (5 bases). There are 13 residues in the CDR3. V lost 5 bases, J lost 1 base, and 8 bases lay in between. Germline assignment: CDR1 SNHLY and CDR2 FYNNEI. The CDR3 sequence is CASSWDPNTEAFF. CDR3 nucleotide sequence: TGTGCCAGCAGTTGGGACCCGAACACTGAAGCTTTCTTT.

J is TRBJ1-2 and V is TRBV7-2; TRBD1 agrees at 7 bases. The CDR3 totals 14 residues. CDR1 SGHTA and CDR2 FQGNSA come from the germline V gene. Unmatched junction bases numbered 12, after V lost 10 bases and J lost 4 bases. DNA for the CDR3: TGTGCCAAGCCGCGGATAGGGGGCACCTATGGCTACACCTTC. This encodes CAKPRIGGTYGYTF. The full variable domain, in which reference TRBV7-2 and TRBJ1-2 provide the parts outside the CDR3, is GAGVSQSPSNKVTEKGKDVELRCDPISGHTALYWYRQSLGQGLEFLIYFQGNSAPDKSGLPSDRFSAERTGGSVSTLTIQRTQQEDSAVYLCAKPRIGGTYGYTFGSGTRLTVV.

This clonotype showed up many times. The gene calls are TRBV11-2 and TRBJ2-3; tentatively, D is TRBD1 or TRBD2 (6 bases each). This CDR3 is built from 16 residues. Between the trimmed V and J ends, which lost 1 base and 5 bases, there was a span of 16 bases. Germline CDR1 SGHAT, CDR2 FQNNGV. CDR3 nucleotides: TGTGCCAGCAGCTTAGTTGCTGGGGGGCGCAGAGATACGCAGTATTTT. It codes for CASSLVAGGRRDTQYF. Drawing the rest from reference TRBV11-2 and TRBJ2-3, the complete variable domain is EAGVAQSPRYKIIEKRQSVAFWCNPISGHATLYWYQQILGQGPKLLIQFQNNGVVDDSQLPKDRFSAERLKGVDSTLKIQPAKLEDSAVYLCASSLVAGGRRDTQYFGPGTRLTVL.

There are many counts of this clonotype. J is TRBJ2-4 and V is TRBV7-9; 9 bases match TRBD2. CDR1 is SEHNR, CDR2 FQNEAQ, per germline (reference sequence). Losses at the gene ends were 1 base for V and 12 bases for J; bases not matched to a gene: 10. The CDR3 runs 15 residues. DNA for the CDR3: TGTGCCAGCAGCTTAGAGTCTAGCGGGATTGAGGCTCAGTACTTC. Its protein is CASSLESSGIEAQYF.

This clonotype was found many times. The chain carries TRBV20-1 and TRBJ2-3; 10 nucleotides align to TRBD1. This CDR3 has 15 amino acids. The germline V gene has CDR1 DFQATT and CDR2 SNEGSKA (reference sequence). After removal of 5 bases from V and 1 base from J, the junction contained 6 bases not matched to a gene. CDR3 sequence reads: CSASGTGVGTDTQYF. The CDR3 DNA is TGCAGTGCTTCCGGGACAGGGGTGGGCACAGATACGCAGTATTTT.

This clonotype appeared many times. The genes are TRBV2 and TRBJ1-1; D gene ambiguous. From germline, CDR1 is SNHLY and CDR2 FYNNEI. With 6 bases removed from V and 11 bases from J, the gap between germline ends came to 16 bases. The CDR3 totals 12 residues. CDR3 sequence: CASSGGSVRAFF. The CDR3 DNA sequence: TGTGCCAGCAGCGGAGGGAGCGTTCGGGCTTTCTTT.

This chain connects TRBV19 to TRBJ1-1, with a possible D match to TRBD1 (6 bases). Deletions cut 8 bases from V and 8 bases from J, with 24 bases between. Germline V CDR1 and CDR2: LNHDA, SQIVND (reference sequence). This CDR3 has 15 amino acids. The CDR3 sequence: CASGPGGRPVTEAFF. The CDR3, as DNA: TGTGCCAGTGGTCCCGGGGGCCGACCTGTAACAGAAGCTTTCTTT.

This clonotype showed up many times. V usage is TRBV20-1 and J usage is TRBJ1-1; 7 nucleotides match TRBD1. Losses at the gene ends were 5 bases for V and 1 base for J; bases not matched to a gene: 10. This CDR3 contains 15 residues. Germline-derived CDR1 and CDR2 are DFQATT and SNEGSKA (reference sequence). CDR3 nucleotide sequence: TGCAGTGCTTCATACCCTCGGACAGGGAACACTGAAGCTTTCTTT. Amino acids: CSASYPRTGNTEAFF.

Many counts were recorded for this clonotype. The V and J genes are TRBV5-1 and TRBJ2-5; D may correspond to TRBD1 or TRBD2 (5 bases each). The CDR3 is 15 residues long. Trimming removed 4 bases from V and 0 bases from J, with 13 bases in between. Germline loops: CDR1 SGHRS, CDR2 YFSETQ. CDR3 DNA: TGCGCCAGCAGCCTACGGGACGGGTACCAAGAGACCCAGTACTTC. Its protein is CASSLRDGYQETQYF. The whole variable domain, filled in from reference TRBV5-1 and TRBJ2-5, reads KAGVTQTPRYLIKTRGQQVTLSCSPISGHRSVSWYQQTPGQGLQFLFEYFSETQRNKGNFPGRFSGRQFSNSRSEMNVSTLELGDSALYLCASSLRDGYQETQYFGPGTRLLVL.

This clonotype was picked up a small number of times. The V and J genes are TRBV12-3 or TRBV12-4 and TRBJ2-2; D gene unclear. The ends were cut back, 5 bases at V and 9 bases at J, with 13 bases in the middle. The CDR3 covers 13 residues. The CDR3 DNA sequence: TGTGCCAGCAGTCATGACGGTTCCCGGGAGCTGTTTTTT. This translates into CASSHDGSRELFF.

This clonotype has at least ten counts. The chain links TRBV7-2 to TRBJ1-2; D uncertain. V was pared by 5 bases and J by 3 bases, with 10 bases between. The CDR3 is 13 residues long. Germline values: CDR1 SGHTA, CDR2 FQGNSA. CDR3 protein: CASSRTRYYGYTF. The CDR3 DNA reads TGTGCCAGCAGCCGCACACGGTACTATGGCTACACCTTC.

The chain joins TRBV7-2 to TRBJ1-3; TRBD1 aligns across 9 bases. The CDR3 consists of 16 residues. In germline, CDR1 is SGHTA, CDR2 FQGNSA. V shed 4 bases, J shed 0 bases, and the junction held 4 bases outside the gene matches. CDR3 amino acids: CASSWTGDYSGNTIYF. CDR3 nucleotides: TGTGCCAGCAGCTGGACAGGGGACTACTCTGGAAACACCATATATTTT.

The gene calls are TRBV18 and TRBJ2-1; D ambiguous. The CDR3 runs 14 residues. CDR1 is KGHSH, CDR2 LQKENI, per germline. Trimming removed 0 bases from V and 5 bases from J, with 8 bases in between. CDR3 amino acids: CASSPPSANNEQFF. Written as DNA, the CDR3 is TGTGCCAGCTCACCACCTTCAGCAAACAATGAGCAGTTCTTC.

This clonotype came up a few times. The CDR3 sequence is CASRKTGWSGYTF. For the CDR3, the DNA is TGTGCCAGCAGGAAGACAGGGTGGTCTGGCTACACCTTC. The genes are TRBV12-3 or TRBV12-4 and TRBJ1-2; 7 nucleotides line up with TRBD1. With V trimmed by 6 bases and J by 7 bases, 8 bases remained unmatched. The CDR3 consists of 13 residues.

In its sample, this clonotype was seen many times. The chain uses TRBV11-2 and TRBJ2-2; D call uncertain. The CDR3 extends over 14 amino acids. The V gene lost 1 base and the J gene lost 5 bases, with 8 bases spanning the gap. Germline lookup yields CDR1 SGHAT and CDR2 FQNNGV. The CDR3 reads CASSLALGTGELFF. CDR3 sequence (DNA): TGTGCCAGCAGCTTAGCCCTCGGGACCGGGGAGCTGTTTTTT.

The chain is built from TRBV6-2 or TRBV6-3 and TRBJ1-5; D call uncertain. V lost 5 bases, J lost 0 bases, and 14 bases lay in between. This CDR3 has 16 amino acids. In germline, CDR1 is MNHEY, CDR2 SVGEGT. CDR3 DNA: TGTGCCAGCAGTGAAGCGGAGGTTCGTAGCAATCAGCCCCAGCATTTT. Translation: CASSEAEVRSNQPQHF.

This clonotype has a count of ten or more. V is TRBV7-3 and J is TRBJ2-3, with 8 bases that match TRBD1. CDR3 length: 16 amino acids. From germline, CDR1 is SGHTA and CDR2 FQGTGA. Trimming cost V 4 bases and J 2 bases; bases outside gene matches: 8. The CDR3: CASSSGADRATDTQYF. The CDR3, as DNA: TGTGCCAGCAGCTCCGGAGCGGACAGGGCCACAGATACGCAGTATTTT. Full variable domain (outside the CDR3, taken from reference TRBV7-3 and TRBJ2-3): GAGVSQTPSNKVTEKGKYVELRCDPISGHTALYWYRQSLGQGPEFLIYFQGTGAADDSGLPNDRFFAVRPEGSVSTLKIQRTERGDSAVYLCASSSGADRATDTQYFGPGTRLTVL.

In its sample, this clonotype was seen many times. The V and J genes are TRBV7-2 and TRBJ1-4; D is uncertain. The ends were cut back, 5 bases at V and 4 bases at J, with 5 bases in the middle. The CDR3 has 12 amino acids. The germline V gene encodes CDR1 SGHTA and CDR2 FQGNSA. In DNA form, the CDR3 reads TGTGCCAGCAGCGCGTTTAATGAAAAACTGTTTTTT. It is translated as CASSAFNEKLFF.

In its sample, this clonotype was seen a few times. A single base separates this from a much larger clone, so it may be a read error. The genes are TRBV3-1 and TRBJ2-7, with 7 nucleotides matching TRBD1. With 5 bases clipped from V and 3 bases from J, the junction kept 10 bases outside the gene matches. CDR1 is LGHDT and CDR2 is YNNKEL in the germline V gene (reference sequence). CDR3 length: 15 amino acids. CDR3 nucleotides: TGTGCCAGCAGCAGAGACAGGGTCCCTTACTACGAGCAGTACTTC. Translation: CASSRDRVPYYEQYF.

This clonotype occurred many times. The chain couples TRBV5-1 to TRBJ2-6, with D unclear. Germline CDR1 and CDR2: SGHRS and YFSETQ. CDR3 length: 19 residues. Trimming removed 1 base at V and 1 base at J, with 18 bases between. The CDR3: CASSLRPPDLTSGANVLTF. The DNA for the CDR3 is TGCGCCAGCAGCTTGAGGCCCCCGGATCTAACGTCTGGGGCCAACGTCCTGACTTTC.

This clonotype was picked up many times. The V gene is TRBV28, the J gene TRBJ2-1, with 7 nucleotides matching TRBD1. Germline V gene sequence: CDR1 MDHEN, CDR2 SYDVKM. The V segment lost 8 bases and the J segment 1 base; nucleotides outside the gene matches: 8. This CDR3 has 15 residues. The CDR3 region is CASRLQGQSYNEQFF. In nucleotides, the CDR3 is TGTGCCAGCCGACTACAGGGACAGTCCTACAATGAGCAGTTCTTC.

Many counts were recorded for this clonotype. This chain joins TRBV9 and TRBJ2-5, with TRBD2 as a possible D gene (5 bases). Trimming shortened V by 4 bases and J by 2 bases, and 12 bases separated the two germline ends. Germline V CDR1 and CDR2: SGDLS, YYNGEE. The CDR3 contains 14 residues. The CDR3 coding sequence is TGTGCCAGCAGCCCCTCCAGCGGTCAAGAGACCCAGTACTTC. Residues: CASSPSSGQETQYF. Full variable domain (outside the CDR3, taken from reference TRBV9 and TRBJ2-5): DSGVTQTPKHLITATGQRVTLRCSPRSGDLSVYWYQQSLDQGLQFLIQYYNGEERAKGNILERFSAQQFPDLHSELNLSSLELGDSALYFCASSPSSGQETQYFGPGTRLLVL.

Ten or more counts support this clonotype. This chain joins TRBV7-2 and TRBJ2-7; the match to TRBD2 covers 11 bases. The CDR3 spans 15 residues. With 3 bases clipped from V and 4 bases from J, the junction kept 5 bases outside the gene matches. Per the germline V gene, CDR1 is SGHTA and CDR2 is FQGNSA. CDR3 sequence: CASSFPPSGGYEQYF. DNA of the CDR3: TGTGCCAGCAGCTTCCCTCCTAGCGGGGGGTACGAGCAGTACTTC.